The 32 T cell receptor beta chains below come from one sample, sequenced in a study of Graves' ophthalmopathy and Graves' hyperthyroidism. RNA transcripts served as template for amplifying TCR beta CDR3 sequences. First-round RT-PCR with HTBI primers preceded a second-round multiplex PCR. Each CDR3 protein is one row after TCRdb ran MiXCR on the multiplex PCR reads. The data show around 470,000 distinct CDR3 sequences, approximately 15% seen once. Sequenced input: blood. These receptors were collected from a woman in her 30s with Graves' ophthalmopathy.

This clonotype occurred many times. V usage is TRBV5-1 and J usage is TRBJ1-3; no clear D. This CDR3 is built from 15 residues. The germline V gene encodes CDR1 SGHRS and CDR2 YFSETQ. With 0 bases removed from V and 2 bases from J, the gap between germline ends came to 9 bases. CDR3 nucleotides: TGCGCCAGCAGCTTGGGAGCAGTTACTGGAAACACCATATATTTT. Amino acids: CASSLGAVTGNTIYF.

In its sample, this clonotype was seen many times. The CDR3 nucleotides read TGCAGTGCTAGAGATCATTGGACAGGGGATTCACCCCTCCACTTT. Protein sequence: CSARDHWTGDSPLHF. The V call is TRBV20-1, the J call TRBJ1-6, with 9 bases that match TRBD1. V shed 0 bases, J shed 8 bases, and the junction held 5 bases outside the gene matches. CDR1 DFQATT and CDR2 SNEGSKA come from the germline V gene (reference sequence). The CDR3 runs to 15 residues.

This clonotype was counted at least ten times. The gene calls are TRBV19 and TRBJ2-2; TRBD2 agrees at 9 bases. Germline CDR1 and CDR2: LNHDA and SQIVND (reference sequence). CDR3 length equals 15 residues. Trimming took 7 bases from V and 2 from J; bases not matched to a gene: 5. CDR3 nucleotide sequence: TGTGCCAGTACGACAGCGGGGGGCAACACCGGGGAGCTGTTTTTT. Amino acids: CASTTAGGNTGELFF.

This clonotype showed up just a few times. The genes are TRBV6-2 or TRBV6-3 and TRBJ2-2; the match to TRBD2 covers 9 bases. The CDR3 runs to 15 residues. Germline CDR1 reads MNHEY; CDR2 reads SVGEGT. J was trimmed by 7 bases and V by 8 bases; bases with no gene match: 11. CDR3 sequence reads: CASGVASGALGELFF. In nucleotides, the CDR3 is TGTGCCAGCGGAGTCGCTAGCGGGGCACTCGGGGAGCTGTTTTTT.

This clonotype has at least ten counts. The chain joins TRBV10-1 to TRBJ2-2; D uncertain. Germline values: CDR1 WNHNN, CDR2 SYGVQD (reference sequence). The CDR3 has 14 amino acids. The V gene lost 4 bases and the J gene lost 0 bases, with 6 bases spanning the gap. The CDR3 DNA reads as TGCGCCAGCAGTGCTCCAACGAACACCGGGGAGCTGTTTTTT. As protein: CASSAPTNTGELFF.

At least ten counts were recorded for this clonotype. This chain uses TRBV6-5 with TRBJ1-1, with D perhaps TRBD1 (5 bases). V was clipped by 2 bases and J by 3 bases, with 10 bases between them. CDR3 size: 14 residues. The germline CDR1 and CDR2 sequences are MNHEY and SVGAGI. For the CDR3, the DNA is TGTGCCAGCAGTTACAGGGGAGGGGACACTGAAGCTTTCTTT. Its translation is CASSYRGGDTEAFF.

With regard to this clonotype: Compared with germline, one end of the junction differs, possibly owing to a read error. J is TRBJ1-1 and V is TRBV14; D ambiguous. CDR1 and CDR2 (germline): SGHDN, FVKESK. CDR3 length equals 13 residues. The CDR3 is CASSDVLNTDAFF. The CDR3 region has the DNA TGTGCCAGCAGCGATGTCTTGAACACTGATGCTTTCTTT.

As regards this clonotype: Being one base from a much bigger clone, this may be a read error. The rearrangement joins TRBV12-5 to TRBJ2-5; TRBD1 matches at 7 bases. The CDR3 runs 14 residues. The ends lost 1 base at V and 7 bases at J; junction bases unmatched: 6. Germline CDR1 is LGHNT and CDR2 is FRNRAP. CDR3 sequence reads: CASGLAQGSGTQYF. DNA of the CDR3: TGTGCTAGTGGTTTGGCACAGGGGTCAGGGACCCAGTACTTC.

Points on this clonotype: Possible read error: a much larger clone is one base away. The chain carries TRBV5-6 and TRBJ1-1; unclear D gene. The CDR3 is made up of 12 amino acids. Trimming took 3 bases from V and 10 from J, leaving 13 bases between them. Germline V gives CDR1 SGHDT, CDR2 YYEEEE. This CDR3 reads CASSSERAVAFF. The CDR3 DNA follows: TGTGCCAGCAGCTCGGAACGCGCTGTAGCTTTCTTT. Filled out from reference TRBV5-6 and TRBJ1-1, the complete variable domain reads DAGVTQSPTHLIKTRGQQVTLRCSPKSGHDTVSWYQQALGQGPQFIFQYYEEEERQRGNFPDRFSGHQFPNYSSELNVNALLLGDSALYLCASSSERAVAFFGQGTRLTVV.

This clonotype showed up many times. As DNA, the CDR3 is TGCAGTGCTAGGGAGGGGAATGGGGTGGCAGCTTTCTTT. Its protein is CSAREGNGVAAFF. The rearrangement links TRBV20-1 to TRBJ1-1; D is perhaps TRBD1 (5 bases). Germline-derived CDR1 and CDR2 are DFQATT and SNEGSKA (reference sequence). V lost 3 bases and J 10 bases, leaving 18 bases between the germline ends. CDR3 length: 13 residues.

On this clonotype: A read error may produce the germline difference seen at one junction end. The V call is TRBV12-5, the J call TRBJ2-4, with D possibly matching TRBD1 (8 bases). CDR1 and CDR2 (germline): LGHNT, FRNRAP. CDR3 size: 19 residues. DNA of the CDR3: TGTGCTAGTGGTTTGGTAACACAGGGGGGGATTATAGCCAAAAACATTAAGTACTTC. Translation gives CASGLVTQGGIIAKNIKYF. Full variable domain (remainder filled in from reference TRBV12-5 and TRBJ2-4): DARVTQTPRHKVTEMGQEVTMRCQPILGHNTVFWYRQTMMQGLELLAYFRNRAPLDDSGMPKDRFSAEMPDATLATLKIQPSEPRDSAVYFCASGLVTQGGIIAKNIKYFGAGTRLSVL.

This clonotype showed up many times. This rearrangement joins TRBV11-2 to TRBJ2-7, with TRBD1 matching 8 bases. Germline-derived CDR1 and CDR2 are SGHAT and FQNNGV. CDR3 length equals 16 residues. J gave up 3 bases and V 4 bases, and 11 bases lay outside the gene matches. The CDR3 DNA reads TGTGCCAGCAGCTGGAGGGGGACAGGAATTAACTACGAGCAGTACTTC. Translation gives CASSWRGTGINYEQYF.

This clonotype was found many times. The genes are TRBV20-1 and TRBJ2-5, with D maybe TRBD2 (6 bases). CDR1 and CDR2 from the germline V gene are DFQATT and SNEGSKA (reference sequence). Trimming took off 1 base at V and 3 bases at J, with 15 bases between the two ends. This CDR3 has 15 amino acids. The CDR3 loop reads CSARGRSGREETQYF. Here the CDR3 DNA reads TGCAGTGCTAGAGGGAGATCCGGGAGAGAAGAGACCCAGTACTTC.

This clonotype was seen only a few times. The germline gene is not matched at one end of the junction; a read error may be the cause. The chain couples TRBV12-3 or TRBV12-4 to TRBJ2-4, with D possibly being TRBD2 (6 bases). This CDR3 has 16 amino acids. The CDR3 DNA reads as TGTGCCAGCAGTTCTTTCGGCGGGGTAGCCAAAAACATTAAGTACTTC. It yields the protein CASSSFGGVAKNIKYF.

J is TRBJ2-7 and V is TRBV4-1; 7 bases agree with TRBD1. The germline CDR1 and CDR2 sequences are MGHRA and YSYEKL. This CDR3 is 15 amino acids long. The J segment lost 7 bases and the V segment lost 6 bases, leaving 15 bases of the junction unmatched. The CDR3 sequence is CASRPGTVITGEQYF. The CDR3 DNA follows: TGCGCCAGCAGACCCGGGACAGTTATCACTGGGGAGCAGTACTTC.

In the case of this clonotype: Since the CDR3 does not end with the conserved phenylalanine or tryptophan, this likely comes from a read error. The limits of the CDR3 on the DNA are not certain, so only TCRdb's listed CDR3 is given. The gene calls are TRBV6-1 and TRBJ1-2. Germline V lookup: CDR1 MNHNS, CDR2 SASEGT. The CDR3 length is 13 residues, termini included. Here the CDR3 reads CASSVRLNYGYRV.

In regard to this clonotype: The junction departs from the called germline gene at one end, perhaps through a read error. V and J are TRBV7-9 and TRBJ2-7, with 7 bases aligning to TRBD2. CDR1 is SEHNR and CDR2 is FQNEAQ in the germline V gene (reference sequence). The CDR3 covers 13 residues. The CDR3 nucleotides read TGTGCCAGCAGGGAGGGGACTAAGTACGCGCAGTACTTC. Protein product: CASREGTKYAQYF.

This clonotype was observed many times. The CDR3 protein is CASSEGVWERTEAFF. DNA for the CDR3: TGTGCCAGCAGTGAAGGCGTTTGGGAGAGGACTGAAGCTTTCTTT. The V call is TRBV6-1, the J call TRBJ1-1; D gene ambiguous. The CDR3 extends over 15 amino acids. V was shortened by 1 base and J by 5 bases, with 14 bases between the two germline ends. Germline CDR1 is MNHNS and CDR2 is SASEGT.

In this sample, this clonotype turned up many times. CDR3 amino acids: CASSGGTANTEAFF. DNA of the CDR3: TGTGCCAGCAGTGGGGGGACGGCGAACACTGAAGCTTTCTTT. This sequence joins TRBV2 and TRBJ1-1; possibly TRBD1 for D (5 bases). V shed 4 bases and J shed 1 base, with 10 bases lying between them. Germline loops: CDR1 SNHLY, CDR2 FYNNEI. CDR3 size: 14 residues.

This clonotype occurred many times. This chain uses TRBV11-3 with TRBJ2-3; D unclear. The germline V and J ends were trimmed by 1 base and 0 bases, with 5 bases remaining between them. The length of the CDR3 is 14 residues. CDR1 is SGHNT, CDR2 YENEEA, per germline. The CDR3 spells CASSLGPSTDTQYF. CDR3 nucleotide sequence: TGTGCCAGCAGCTTAGGGCCTAGCACAGATACGCAGTATTTT.

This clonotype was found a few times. The CDR3: CASSLETPTYEQYF. For the CDR3, the DNA is TGCGCCAGCAGCTTGGAGACTCCCACCTACGAGCAGTACTTC. The V call is TRBV5-1, the J call TRBJ2-7, with D unclear. V lost 0 bases, J lost 2 bases, and 9 bases lay in between. The CDR3 has 14 amino acids. In germline, CDR1 is SGHRS, CDR2 YFSETQ.

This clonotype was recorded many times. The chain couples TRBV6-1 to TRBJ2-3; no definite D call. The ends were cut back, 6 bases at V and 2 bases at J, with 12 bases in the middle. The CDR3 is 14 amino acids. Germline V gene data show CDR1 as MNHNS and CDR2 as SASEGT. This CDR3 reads CASSLRISTDTQYF. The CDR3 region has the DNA TGTGCCAGCAGCCTCAGGATATCCACAGATACGCAGTATTTT.

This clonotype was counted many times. The CDR3 is CASSNRVLQPQHF. CDR3 in DNA: TGTGCCAGCAGTAACAGGGTGTTGCAGCCCCAGCATTTT. The V gene is TRBV12-3 or TRBV12-4, the J gene TRBJ1-5; perhaps TRBD1 as D (6 bases). The CDR3 has 13 amino acids. The ends were cut back, 5 bases at V and 7 bases at J, with 12 bases in the middle.

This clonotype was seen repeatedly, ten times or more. CDR3 bases: TGCAGTGCTAGAGCGGCAGGGAATGGCTACACCTTC. Its protein is CSARAAGNGYTF. The chain couples TRBV20-1 to TRBJ1-2; the D gene is possibly TRBD1 (5 bases). This CDR3 has 12 residues. Between the trimmed V and J ends, which lost 1 base and 6 bases, there was a span of 9 bases. The germline gives CDR1 DFQATT, CDR2 SNEGSKA (reference sequence).

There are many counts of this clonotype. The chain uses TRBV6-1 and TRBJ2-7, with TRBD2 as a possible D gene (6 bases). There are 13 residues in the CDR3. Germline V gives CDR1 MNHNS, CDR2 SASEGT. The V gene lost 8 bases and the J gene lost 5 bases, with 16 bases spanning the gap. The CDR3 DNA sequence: TGTGCCAGCTCTCTCCTCCCGGGGGACGAGCAGTACTTC. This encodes CASSLLPGDEQYF.

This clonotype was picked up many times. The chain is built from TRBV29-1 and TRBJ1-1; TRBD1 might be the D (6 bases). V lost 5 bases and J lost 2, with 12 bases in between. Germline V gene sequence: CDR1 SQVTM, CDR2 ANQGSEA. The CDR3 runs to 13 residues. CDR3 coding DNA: TGCAGCGTTCTCAAACAGGGAAACACTGAAGCTTTCTTT. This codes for CSVLKQGNTEAFF.

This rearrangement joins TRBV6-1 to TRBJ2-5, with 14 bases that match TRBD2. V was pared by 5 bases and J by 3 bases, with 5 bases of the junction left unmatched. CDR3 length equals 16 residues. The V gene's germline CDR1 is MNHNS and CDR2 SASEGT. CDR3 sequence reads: CASSLGTSGRKETQYF. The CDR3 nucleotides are TGTGCCAGCAGTCTCGGGACTAGCGGGAGAAAAGAGACCCAGTACTTC.

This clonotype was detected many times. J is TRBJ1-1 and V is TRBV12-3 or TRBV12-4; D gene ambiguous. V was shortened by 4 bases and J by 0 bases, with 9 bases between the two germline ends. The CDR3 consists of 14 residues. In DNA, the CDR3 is TGTGCCAGCAGTTCCCACTACCTGAACACTGAAGCTTTCTTT. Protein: CASSSHYLNTEAFF.

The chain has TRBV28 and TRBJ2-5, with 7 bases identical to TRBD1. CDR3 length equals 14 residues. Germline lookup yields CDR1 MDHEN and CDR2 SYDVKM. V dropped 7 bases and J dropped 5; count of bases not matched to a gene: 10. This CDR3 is CASIQAGGGETQYF. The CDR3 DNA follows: TGTGCCAGCATCCAGGCAGGGGGTGGGGAGACCCAGTACTTC.

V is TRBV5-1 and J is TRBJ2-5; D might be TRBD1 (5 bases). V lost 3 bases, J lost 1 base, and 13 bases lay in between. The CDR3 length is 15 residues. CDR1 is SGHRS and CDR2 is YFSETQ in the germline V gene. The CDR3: CASSSADRGQETQYF. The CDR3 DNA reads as TGCGCCAGCAGCTCGGCAGACAGAGGCCAAGAGACCCAGTACTTC.

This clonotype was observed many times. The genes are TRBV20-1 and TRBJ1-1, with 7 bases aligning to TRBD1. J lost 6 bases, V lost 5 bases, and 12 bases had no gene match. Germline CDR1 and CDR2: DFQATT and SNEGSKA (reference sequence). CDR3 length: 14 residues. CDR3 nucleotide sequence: TGCAGTGCTCGGGACAGCCCCAGTAATCCTGAAGCTTTCTTT. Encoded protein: CSARDSPSNPEAFF.

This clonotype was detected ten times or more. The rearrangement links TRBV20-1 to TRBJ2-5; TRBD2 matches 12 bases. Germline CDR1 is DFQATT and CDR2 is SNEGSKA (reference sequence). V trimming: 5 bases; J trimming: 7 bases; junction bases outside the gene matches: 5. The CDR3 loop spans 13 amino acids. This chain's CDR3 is CSAVTSGSGTQYF. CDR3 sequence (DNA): TGCAGTGCTGTGACTAGCGGGAGTGGGACCCAGTACTTC.